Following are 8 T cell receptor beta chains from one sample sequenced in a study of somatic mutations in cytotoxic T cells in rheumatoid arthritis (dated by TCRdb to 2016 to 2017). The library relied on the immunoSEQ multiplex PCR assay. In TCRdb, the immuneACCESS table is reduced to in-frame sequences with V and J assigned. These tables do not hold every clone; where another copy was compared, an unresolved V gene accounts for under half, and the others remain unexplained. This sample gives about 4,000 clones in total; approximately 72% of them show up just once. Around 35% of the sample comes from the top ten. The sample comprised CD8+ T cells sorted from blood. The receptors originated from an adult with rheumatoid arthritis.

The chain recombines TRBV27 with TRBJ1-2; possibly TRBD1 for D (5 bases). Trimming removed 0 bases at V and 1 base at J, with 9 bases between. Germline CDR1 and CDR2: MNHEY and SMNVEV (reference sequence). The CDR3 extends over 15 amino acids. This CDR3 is CASSLSDSFNYGYTF. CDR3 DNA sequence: TGTGCCAGCAGTTTATCCGACAGTTTTAACTATGGCTACACCTTC.

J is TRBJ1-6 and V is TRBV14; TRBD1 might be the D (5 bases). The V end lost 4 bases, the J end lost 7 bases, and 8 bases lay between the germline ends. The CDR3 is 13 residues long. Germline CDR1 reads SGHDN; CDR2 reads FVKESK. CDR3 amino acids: CASSPWGNSPLHF. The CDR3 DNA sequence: TGTGCCAGCAGCCCCTGGGGGAATTCACCCCTCCACTTT. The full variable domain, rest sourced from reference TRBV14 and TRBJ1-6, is EAGVTQFPSHSVIEKGQTVTLRCDPISGHDNLYWYRRVMGKEIKFLLHFVKESKQDESGMPNNRFLAERTGGTYSTLKVQPAELEDSGVYFCASSPWGNSPLHFGNGTRLTVT.

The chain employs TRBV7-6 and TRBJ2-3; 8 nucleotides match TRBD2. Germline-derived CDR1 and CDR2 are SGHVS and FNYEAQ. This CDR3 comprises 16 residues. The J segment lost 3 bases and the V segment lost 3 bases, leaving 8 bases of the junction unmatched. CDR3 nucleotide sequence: TGTGCCAGCAGCTTCGGTGGGGCGGGGGGAACAGATACGCAGTATTTT. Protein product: CASSFGGAGGTDTQYF.

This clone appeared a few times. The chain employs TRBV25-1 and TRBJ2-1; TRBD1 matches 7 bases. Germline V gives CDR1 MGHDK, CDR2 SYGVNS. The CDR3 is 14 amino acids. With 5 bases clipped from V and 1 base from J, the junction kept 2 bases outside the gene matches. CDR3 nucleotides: TGTGCCAGCAGTAGACAGGGATCCTACAATGAGCAGTTCTTC. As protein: CASSRQGSYNEQFF. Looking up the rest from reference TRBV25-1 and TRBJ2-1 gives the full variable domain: EADIYQTPRYLVIGTGKKITLECSQTMGHDKMYWYQQDPGMELHLIHYSYGVNSTEKGDLSSESTVSRIRTEHFPLTLESARPSHTSQYLCASSRQGSYNEQFFGPGTRLTVL.

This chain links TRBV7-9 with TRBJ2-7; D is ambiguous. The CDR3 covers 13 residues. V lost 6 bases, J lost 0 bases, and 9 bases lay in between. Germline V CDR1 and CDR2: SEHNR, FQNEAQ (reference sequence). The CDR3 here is CASSSRISYEQYF. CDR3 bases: TGTGCCAGCAGTTCGAGGATCTCCTACGAGCAGTACTTC.

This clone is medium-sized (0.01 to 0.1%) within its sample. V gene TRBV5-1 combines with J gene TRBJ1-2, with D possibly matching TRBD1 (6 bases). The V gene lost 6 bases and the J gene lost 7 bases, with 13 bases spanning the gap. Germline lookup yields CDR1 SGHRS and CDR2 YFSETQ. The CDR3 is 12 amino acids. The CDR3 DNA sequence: TGCGCCAGCAAGCAGGGGTTACGTGGCTACACCTTC. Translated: CASKQGLRGYTF.

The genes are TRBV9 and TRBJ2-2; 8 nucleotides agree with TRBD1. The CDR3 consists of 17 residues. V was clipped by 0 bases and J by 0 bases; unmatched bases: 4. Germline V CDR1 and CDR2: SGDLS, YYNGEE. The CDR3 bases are TGTGCCAGCAGCGTAGCCCCGGACAGGGCGAACACCGGGGAGCTGTTTTTT. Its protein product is CASSVAPDRANTGELFF.

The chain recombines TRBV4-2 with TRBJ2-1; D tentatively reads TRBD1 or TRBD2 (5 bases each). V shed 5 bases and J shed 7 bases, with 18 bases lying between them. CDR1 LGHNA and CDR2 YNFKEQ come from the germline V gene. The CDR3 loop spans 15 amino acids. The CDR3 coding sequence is TGTGCCAGCAGCGCCAATACTTGGGACGGTAATGAGCAGTTCTTC. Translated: CASSANTWDGNEQFF.